Each of the 26 T cell receptor beta chains below was sequenced from the same sample in a study of patients and donors after allogeneic stem cell transplantation. TCRdb re-called the RT-PCR reads through MiXCR, storing one row per CDR3 protein. The sample shows 400,000 to 500,000 distinct CDR3 sequences, roughly 17% of them seen only once. The material sequenced was blood, either unsorted or a sorted T cell fraction (not recorded which). Every receptor here comes from a human donor who was either an allogeneic HSCT recipient or a stem cell or donor lymphocyte infusion donor (not recorded which). It is not recorded whose cells these are; they may come from a transplant donor.

This chain connects TRBV6-5 to TRBJ1-6; 7 nucleotides align to TRBD1. Germline values: CDR1 MNHEY, CDR2 SVGAGI. Trimming at V came to 2 bases and at J to 10 bases, leaving 8 bases not matched to a gene. The CDR3 totals 15 residues. CDR3: CASSYGQDPSSPLHF. The CDR3, as DNA: TGTGCCAGCAGTTACGGACAGGATCCCTCATCACCCCTCCACTTT.

This clonotype was found a few times. This chain connects TRBV7-9 to TRBJ1-2, with D perhaps TRBD1 (5 bases). V was trimmed by 4 bases and J by 4 bases, leaving 10 bases between them. This CDR3 is 13 amino acids long. Germline CDR1 reads SEHNR; CDR2 reads FQNEAQ (reference sequence). The CDR3 sequence: CASSSPGGYGYTF. DNA of the CDR3: TGTGCCAGCAGCTCCCCGGGGGGCTATGGCTACACCTTC.

The rearrangement links TRBV7-3 to TRBJ2-3; 13 positions agree with TRBD2. V shed 5 bases and J 8 bases; nucleotides not matched to a gene: 13. The CDR3 sequence is 17 residues long. Germline V gene data show CDR1 as SGHTA and CDR2 as FQGTGA. This chain's CDR3 is CASSRRQLAGGPGTQYF. The CDR3 DNA sequence: TGTGCCAGCAGCCGACGGCAACTAGCGGGAGGGCCCGGTACGCAGTATTTT. Full variable domain (outside the CDR3, taken from reference TRBV7-3 and TRBJ2-3): GAGVSQTPSNKVTEKGKYVELRCDPISGHTALYWYRQSLGQGPEFLIYFQGTGAADDSGLPNDRFFAVRPEGSVSTLKIQRTERGDSAVYLCASSRRQLAGGPGTQYFGPGTRLTVL.

This clonotype came up many times. This chain uses TRBV12-3 or TRBV12-4 with TRBJ2-5; D perhaps matches TRBD2 (5 bases). This CDR3 is built from 15 residues. V dropped 3 bases and J dropped 1 base, with 12 bases sitting between them. The CDR3 sequence: CASSFKRATQETQYF. The CDR3 DNA follows: TGTGCCAGCAGTTTTAAGAGGGCCACCCAAGAGACCCAGTACTTC.

The CDR3 DNA follows: TGTGCCACCAGCAGCGGACAGCAAGAGACCCAGTACTTC. Amino acid sequence: CATSSGQQETQYF. The chain links TRBV15 to TRBJ2-5; tentative D call: TRBD1 (6 bases). Trimming shortened V by 3 bases and J by 2 bases, and 7 bases separated the two germline ends. CDR1 LNHNV and CDR2 YYDKDF come from the germline V gene (reference sequence). The CDR3 contains 13 residues.

V usage is TRBV18 and J usage is TRBJ1-1; 11 bases agree with TRBD1. In germline, CDR1 is KGHSH, CDR2 LQKENI. CDR3 length equals 16 residues. V gave up 4 bases and J gave up 1 base; unmatched junction bases: 5. CDR3 sequence: CASSLGTGGSNTEAFF. CDR3 sequence (DNA): TGTGCCAGCTCACTAGGGACAGGGGGTTCGAACACTGAAGCTTTCTTT. The entire variable domain, with the rest obtained from reference TRBV18 and TRBJ1-1, is as follows: NAGVMQNPRHLVRRRGQEARLRCSPMKGHSHVYWYRQLPEEGLKFMVYLQKENIIDESGMPKERFSAEFPKEGPSILRIQQVVRGDSAAYFCASSLGTGGSNTEAFFGQGTRLTVV.

V gene TRBV6-1 combines with J gene TRBJ1-5; a weak D match, TRBD1 (5 bases). Trimming took 4 bases from V and 6 from J, leaving 10 bases between them. CDR3 length equals 13 residues. From germline, CDR1 is MNHNS and CDR2 SASEGT. CDR3 sequence reads: CASSATQGQPQHF. The DNA of the CDR3 is TGTGCCAGCAGTGCAACGCAGGGTCAGCCCCAGCATTTT.

This chain connects TRBV6-6 to TRBJ1-2; D not certain. The length of the CDR3 is 10 residues. V lost 8 bases, J lost 10 bases, and 11 bases lay in between. CDR1 and CDR2 (germline): MNHNY, SVGAGI (reference sequence). CDR3 DNA sequence: TGTGCCAGCCTAGGGCCGCCCTACACCTTC. It translates to CASLGPPYTF.

The chain couples TRBV20-1 to TRBJ2-7; TRBD1 matches 7 bases. CDR3 length: 15 amino acids. Looked up from germline, CDR1 is DFQATT and CDR2 is SNEGSKA (reference sequence). V was pared by 5 bases and J by 2 bases, with 12 bases of the junction left unmatched. CDR3 amino acids: CSAPLAQGVTYEQYF. DNA for the CDR3: TGCAGTGCTCCTCTAGCCCAGGGGGTAACCTACGAGCAGTACTTC.

This clonotype was found many times. The chain joins TRBV7-2 to TRBJ2-3; D might be TRBD2 (7 bases). In germline, CDR1 is SGHTA, CDR2 FQGNSA. Trimming left V 2 bases short and J 5 bases short, with 20 bases between. The CDR3 is 17 residues long. DNA of the CDR3: TGTGCCAGCAGCTTAAGGGGTGATACAGGGAGGGGAGATACGCAGTATTTT. Protein: CASSLRGDTGRGDTQYF.

This clonotype has at least ten counts. The chain links TRBV5-6 to TRBJ2-5, with D perhaps assigned TRBD1 or TRBD2 (5 bases each). CDR3 size: 16 residues. CDR1 SGHDT and CDR2 YYEEEE come from the germline V gene. V shed 0 bases and J shed 2 bases, with 14 bases lying between them. The CDR3 region has the DNA TGTGCCAGCAGCTTGGTCCTATGGGGGTTTCAAGAGACCCAGTACTTC. It is translated as CASSLVLWGFQETQYF.

This clonotype came up a few times. The rearrangement uses TRBV6-7 and TRBJ2-1; D is undetermined. TRBV6-7 is given ORF status, its function remaining uncertain. The V and J ends lost 6 bases and 15 bases respectively, with 9 bases between them. The CDR3 loop spans 9 amino acids. The CDR3 protein is CASRGPRFF. As DNA, the CDR3 is TGTGCCAGCAGGGGCCCACGGTTCTTC.

The genes are TRBV6-2 or TRBV6-3 and TRBJ2-7; D is undetermined. Germline V gene data show CDR1 as MNHEY and CDR2 as SVGEGT. CDR3 size: 14 residues. V was cut by 2 bases and J by 3 bases, with 11 bases left in between. The CDR3: CASSYRTALYEQYF. The CDR3 nucleotides read TGTGCCAGCAGTTACCGGACGGCCCTCTACGAGCAGTACTTC.

The chain combines TRBV3-1 with TRBJ2-7; no clear D. The CDR3 extends over 12 amino acids. In germline, CDR1 is LGHDT, CDR2 YNNKEL (reference sequence). Trimming pared 1 base from V and 6 bases from J, leaving 7 bases between. The CDR3 region has the DNA TGTGCCAGCAGCCAAGTTCCGGGCGAGCAGTACTTC. Residues: CASSQVPGEQYF.

There are many counts of this clonotype. The J gene is TRBJ2-1, the V gene TRBV7-8; D is uncertain. Germline V gives CDR1 SGHVS, CDR2 FQNEAQ. This CDR3 has 12 amino acids. Trimming left V 3 bases short and J 7 bases short, with 7 bases between. CDR3 loop: CASSFGWNEQFF. The CDR3 DNA sequence: TGTGCCAGCAGCTTCGGATGGAATGAGCAGTTCTTC.

A few counts support this clonotype. The J gene is TRBJ1-1, the V gene TRBV21-1; the tabulated D call, TRBD1, remains unverified against the DNA. TRBV21-1 is noted as a pseudogene. CDR3 length: 13 amino acids. The CDR3 loop reads CASSQKGTVEAFF. Here the CDR3 DNA reads TGTGCCAGCAGCCAAAAAGGGACAGTTGAAGCTTTCTTT.

The table lists this clonotype with a few counts. This chain links TRBV15 with TRBJ2-7, with 8 bases fitting TRBD1. The CDR3 is made up of 12 amino acids. V shed 1 base and J 11 bases; nucleotides not matched to a gene: 4. CDR1 is LNHNV and CDR2 is YYDKDF in the germline V gene (reference sequence). This CDR3 reads CATSRGGQGKYF. The DNA of the CDR3 is TGTGCCACCAGCAGAGGAGGACAGGGCAAGTACTTC.

V usage is TRBV4-3 and J usage is TRBJ2-7; 7 positions agree with TRBD2. From germline, CDR1 is LGHNA and CDR2 YSLEER. This CDR3 region has 12 residues. With 4 bases clipped from V and 6 bases from J, the junction kept 3 bases outside the gene matches. Here the CDR3 DNA reads TGCGCCAGCAGCCGTGGGGGGGGCGAGCAGTACTTC. Its protein product is CASSRGGGEQYF.

This clonotype turned up a few times. The chain joins TRBV12-3 or TRBV12-4 to TRBJ1-3; D perhaps matches TRBD1 (6 bases). This CDR3 spans 13 amino acids. Between the trimmed V and J ends, which lost 1 base and 8 bases, there was a span of 9 bases. In DNA form, the CDR3 reads TGTGCCAGCAGTTTAGACAGGGTGGACACCATATATTTT. Protein sequence: CASSLDRVDTIYF.

The gene calls are TRBV4-1 and TRBJ2-3, with 8 bases fitting TRBD1. Trimming removed 0 bases from V and 4 bases from J; junction bases left unmatched: 9. Per germline, CDR1 MGHRA and CDR2 YSYEKL. This CDR3 comprises 17 residues. For the CDR3, the DNA is TGCGCCAGCAGCCAAGATCGTGGGACAGGACTTCCAGATACGCAGTATTTT. Amino acids: CASSQDRGTGLPDTQYF.

This clonotype was detected many times. The chain has TRBV5-1 and TRBJ2-1, with 8 bases lining up with TRBD2. The CDR3 totals 14 residues. J lost 7 bases, V lost 4 bases, and 7 bases had no gene match. The V gene's germline CDR1 is SGHRS and CDR2 YFSETQ. For the CDR3, the DNA is TGCGCCAGCAGCCTACCCGGGACTAGTAATGAGCAGTTCTTC. Protein sequence: CASSLPGTSNEQFF. Drawing the rest from reference TRBV5-1 and TRBJ2-1, the complete variable domain is KAGVTQTPRYLIKTRGQQVTLSCSPISGHRSVSWYQQTPGQGLQFLFEYFSETQRNKGNFPGRFSGRQFSNSRSEMNVSTLELGDSALYLCASSLPGTSNEQFFGPGTRLTVL.

About this clonotype itself: A much larger clone differs by one base, so this may be a read error. This chain connects TRBV12-3 or TRBV12-4 to TRBJ2-1, with TRBD1 matching 8 bases. The CDR3 is made up of 15 amino acids. J was trimmed by 9 bases and V by 6 bases; bases with no gene match: 13. The chain's CDR3 is CASSSPRTGRSEQFF. The CDR3 nucleotides are TGTGCCAGCAGCTCCCCACGGACAGGGAGGAGTGAGCAGTTCTTC.

V and J are TRBV6-1 and TRBJ1-2; the D is unclear. Germline V CDR1 and CDR2: MNHNS, SASEGT. This CDR3 has 16 residues. Trimming removed 6 bases from V and 5 bases from J, with 22 bases in between. The CDR3 spells CASRDRALYLDYGYTF. Written as DNA, the CDR3 is TGTGCCAGCAGGGACCGGGCGCTATATTTGGATTATGGCTACACCTTC.

This clonotype was recorded at least ten times. The genes are TRBV10-3 and TRBJ2-7; 11 bases agree with TRBD2. Unmatched junction bases numbered 7, after V lost 7 bases and J lost 5 bases. The CDR3 length is 14 residues. Per germline, CDR1 ENHRY and CDR2 SYGVKD. The CDR3 region is CAITRLAGGHEQYF. The CDR3 coding sequence is TGTGCCATCACAAGGCTAGCGGGAGGACACGAGCAGTACTTC.

This clonotype was found many times. The J gene is TRBJ2-1, the V gene TRBV30; D gene unclear. The CDR3 has 12 amino acids. Germline V gene lookup returns CDR1 GTSNPN and CDR2 SVGIG (reference sequence). Trimming took off 2 bases at V and 5 bases at J, with 7 bases between the two ends. The DNA for the CDR3 is TGTGCCTGGAGTCCCGGTCACAATGAGCAGTTCTTC. Its protein product is CAWSPGHNEQFF.

This clonotype was seen a handful of times. The chain recombines TRBV10-3 with TRBJ2-1; D perhaps matches TRBD1 (6 bases). Trimming left V 9 bases short and J 7 bases short, with 13 bases between. The CDR3 loop spans 12 amino acids. CDR1 and CDR2 from the germline V gene are ENHRY and SYGVKD. CDR3 in DNA: TGTGCCATTTCGACAGGTTGGAATGAGCAGTTCTTC. It yields the protein CAISTGWNEQFF.